These 7 T cell receptor beta chains originate from one sample sequenced in a study of cytomegalovirus exposure and HLA in healthy donors. The PCR was carried out with 60 Vbeta primers and 13 Jbeta primers. TCRdb keeps only in-frame clones here, not all; method: immunoSEQ multiplex PCR. This table has more than 150,000 clones, roughly four fifths appearing once. The sequenced sample consisted of PBMCs. These receptor sequences come from a woman younger than 35 in good health and CMV-seropositive.

The V and J genes are TRBV30 and TRBJ1-1, with a possible D match to TRBD1 (5 bases). The germline gives CDR1 GTSNPN, CDR2 SVGIG (reference sequence). This CDR3 is built from 11 residues. Trimming took 0 bases from V and 8 from J, leaving 7 bases between them. The CDR3 is CAWSVGAEAFF. CDR3 coding DNA: TGTGCCTGGAGTGTAGGGGCCGAAGCTTTCTTT.

The chain is built from TRBV9 and TRBJ1-2; a possible D gene is TRBD1 (6 bases). Germline V gene lookup returns CDR1 SGDLS and CDR2 YYNGEE. Trimming cost V 3 bases and J 2 bases, with 14 bases left between them. The CDR3 is 15 residues long. CDR3 region: CASSADRPLNYGYTF. As DNA, the CDR3 is TGTGCCAGCAGCGCGGACAGACCTCTCAACTATGGCTACACCTTC.

Regarding this clone: Relative to the germline gene, one junction end is altered; a read error may explain this. CDR3 residues: CATSLGGRLNTEAFF. In DNA form, the CDR3 reads TGTGCCACCAGTTTAGGAGGCCGTTTGAACACTGAAGCTTTCTTT. This chain joins TRBV27 and TRBJ1-1; D is unresolved. Germline V gene sequence: CDR1 MNHEY, CDR2 SMNVEV (reference sequence). The CDR3 runs 15 residues.

The chain employs TRBV28 and TRBJ1-3, with D hard to call. The germline V gene encodes CDR1 MDHEN and CDR2 SYDVKM. This CDR3 has 13 residues. Trimming stripped 3 bases from V and 2 bases from J, with 5 bases between. In DNA, the CDR3 is TGTGCCAGCAGTTTTTCAGCTGGAAACACCATATATTTT. Amino acid sequence: CASSFSAGNTIYF.

The chain links TRBV6-4 to TRBJ2-1; the match to TRBD2 covers 11 bases. The length of the CDR3 is 15 residues. Germline CDR1 reads MRHNA; CDR2 reads SNTAGT. With V trimmed by 4 bases and J by 11 bases, 10 bases remained unmatched. CDR3 in amino acids: CASSGVSGGVQKQFF. CDR3 coding DNA: TGTGCCAGCAGTGGGGTTAGCGGGGGGGTGCAGAAGCAGTTCTTC.

V usage is TRBV27 and J usage is TRBJ1-2, with D possibly matching TRBD1 (6 bases). The CDR3 spans 12 residues. V lost 6 bases and J lost 7, with 12 bases in between. CDR1 is MNHEY and CDR2 is SMNVEV in the germline V gene (reference sequence). The CDR3 DNA reads as TGTGCCAGCAGCTTTACAGGGTCTGGCTACACCTTC. Translation gives CASSFTGSGYTF.

The chain is built from TRBV19 and TRBJ1-4; a weak D match, TRBD1 (5 bases). The V gene lost 7 bases and the J gene lost 8 bases, with 17 bases spanning the gap. Per germline, CDR1 LNHDA and CDR2 SQIVND (reference sequence). This CDR3 contains 14 residues. The CDR3 here is CASKVGLEAEKLFF. For the CDR3, the DNA is TGTGCCAGTAAGGTGGGGCTCGAGGCGGAAAAACTGTTTTTT.